What follows are 20 T cell receptor beta chains derived from one specimen sequenced in a study of cytotoxic CD8 clonotypes in ibrutinib-treated CLL. Method: immunoSEQ multiplex PCR; TCRdb's copy keeps in-frame clones and lacks some. The sample has over 100,000 clones, over 75% seen once. The input for sequencing was PBMCs, taken after 24 months of ibrutinib treatment. The receptors were gathered from a human donor with chronic lymphocytic leukemia.

This rearrangement joins TRBV7-2 to TRBJ2-1; D is unclear. This CDR3 is 16 amino acids long. V was trimmed by 4 bases and J by 0 bases, leaving 13 bases between them. Germline CDR1 reads SGHTA; CDR2 reads FQGNSA. CDR3 residues: CASSYRRWSSYNEQFF. The CDR3 DNA reads TGTGCCAGCAGCTATAGACGTTGGAGCTCCTACAATGAGCAGTTCTTC.

CDR3 sequence reads: CASSPDRLFTEAFF. Written as DNA, the CDR3 is TGCGCCAGCAGCCCCGACAGGTTATTCACTGAAGCTTTCTTT. The chain uses TRBV5-1 and TRBJ1-1; D might be TRBD1 (6 bases). Germline V gives CDR1 SGHRS, CDR2 YFSETQ. The CDR3 extends over 14 amino acids. Trimming took 4 bases from V and 4 from J, leaving 14 bases between them.

The chain employs TRBV12-5 and TRBJ2-1; D not certain. This CDR3 contains 13 residues. Trimming cost V 4 bases and J 8 bases, with 12 bases left between them. The germline CDR1 and CDR2 sequences are LGHNT and FRNRAP. The CDR3 loop reads CASGSPNLHEQFF. In nucleotides, the CDR3 is TGTGCTAGTGGTTCACCCAACCTACATGAGCAGTTCTTC. The variable domain in full, completed from reference TRBV12-5 and TRBJ2-1, reads DARVTQTPRHKVTEMGQEVTMRCQPILGHNTVFWYRQTMMQGLELLAYFRNRAPLDDSGMPKDRFSAEMPDATLATLKIQPSEPRDSAVYFCASGSPNLHEQFFGPGTRLTVL.

The chain links TRBV4-3 to TRBJ1-4, with D uncertain. Deletions cut 0 bases from V and 6 bases from J, with 14 bases between. Germline V gives CDR1 LGHNA, CDR2 YSLEER. This CDR3 spans 16 amino acids. CDR3 nucleotide sequence: TGCGCCAGCAGCCAAGATGCCTCTGAATTCCATGAAAAACTGTTTTTT. Amino acid sequence: CASSQDASEFHEKLFF.

The V call is TRBV4-3, the J call TRBJ2-7; D remains ambiguous. Germline V CDR1 and CDR2: LGHNA, YSLEER. V dropped 1 base and J dropped 4 bases, with 8 bases sitting between them. This CDR3 region has 13 residues. In nucleotides, the CDR3 is TGCGCCAGCAGCCAAGGAAAACAGTACGAGCAGTACTTC. Protein product: CASSQGKQYEQYF.

The chain recombines TRBV30 with TRBJ1-5; D is unresolved. Between the trimmed V and J ends, which lost 1 base and 4 bases, there was a span of 5 bases. Per the germline V gene, CDR1 is GTSNPN and CDR2 is SVGIG (reference sequence). This CDR3 is 12 amino acids long. The CDR3 coding sequence is TGTGCCTGGAGTGACGGGAATCAGCCCCAGCATTTT. Translation: CAWSDGNQPQHF.

The chain links TRBV7-2 to TRBJ2-3, with 7 bases aligning to TRBD1. The CDR3 consists of 17 residues. Germline loops: CDR1 SGHTA, CDR2 FQGNSA. V shed 2 bases, J shed 4 bases, and the junction held 12 bases outside the gene matches. In DNA, the CDR3 is TGTGCCAGCAGCTTATTTCCCAGACAGGGTCTCGCAGATACGCAGTATTTT. Its protein is CASSLFPRQGLADTQYF.

This rearrangement joins TRBV29-1 to TRBJ1-1; D not resolved. The V gene lost 6 bases and the J gene lost 1 base, with 9 bases spanning the gap. Per the germline V gene, CDR1 is SQVTM and CDR2 is ANQGSEA. The CDR3 totals 12 residues. CDR3 in amino acids: CSVEWANTEAFF. The CDR3 coding sequence is TGCAGCGTGGAGTGGGCGAACACTGAAGCTTTCTTT.

This clone was seen only a few times. This chain connects TRBV19 to TRBJ1-5; possibly TRBD1 for D (5 bases). CDR1 is LNHDA and CDR2 is SQIVND in the germline V gene (reference sequence). Trimming pared 1 base from V and 3 bases from J, leaving 7 bases between. The CDR3 length is 14 residues. The CDR3 bases are TGTGCCAGTAGTATAGGGGGGAACAATCAGCCCCAGCATTTT. Amino acids: CASSIGGNNQPQHF. Full variable domain (missing parts from reference TRBV19 and TRBJ1-5): DGGITQSPKYLFRKEGQNVTLSCEQNLNHDAMYWYRQDPGQGLRLIYYSQIVNDFQKGDIAEGYSVSREKKESFPLTVTSAQKNPTAFYLCASSIGGNNQPQHFGDGTRLSIL.

The rearrangement joins TRBV6-1 to TRBJ1-2; 7 bases fit TRBD1. The germline V gene encodes CDR1 MNHNS and CDR2 SASEGT. V lost 5 bases and J lost 3; bases outside the gene matches: 9. This CDR3 comprises 15 residues. This CDR3 is CASSLGITGDYGYTF. CDR3 bases: TGTGCCAGCAGTCTCGGGATTACAGGGGACTATGGCTACACCTTC.

This CDR3 is CASRDRGNEQFF. The CDR3 coding sequence is TGTGCCAGCAGAGACAGGGGTAATGAGCAGTTCTTC. J is TRBJ2-1 and V is TRBV2, with 8 bases lining up with TRBD1. The V gene end was trimmed by 6 bases and the J gene end by 7 bases; junction bases not matched to a gene: 2. The CDR3 covers 12 residues. Germline assignment: CDR1 SNHLY and CDR2 FYNNEI.

The chain employs TRBV6-6 and TRBJ1-2; D not certain. Germline-derived CDR1 and CDR2 are MNHNY and SVGAGI (reference sequence). Deletions cut 5 bases from V and 5 bases from J, with 15 bases between. The CDR3 consists of 14 residues. The CDR3 DNA follows: TGTGCCAGCAGTGCCGTCGGAGCTGGTTATGGCTACACCTTC. Translated, it gives CASSAVGAGYGYTF.

This clone was recorded a few times. The rearrangement joins TRBV19 to TRBJ1-3; 7 nucleotides agree with TRBD1. The V gene's germline CDR1 is LNHDA and CDR2 SQIVND (reference sequence). The CDR3 has 16 residues. The V segment lost 5 bases and the J segment 1 base; nucleotides outside the gene matches: 8. As DNA, the CDR3 is TGTGCCAGTAGTCCAAGGACAGGACAATCTGGAAACACCATATATTTT. This sequence encodes CASSPRTGQSGNTIYF.

This clone was observed a single time. The gene calls are TRBV5-4 and TRBJ2-5, with D tentatively TRBD1 or TRBD2 (5 bases each). Germline values: CDR1 SGHNT, CDR2 YYREEE (reference sequence). V lost 3 bases to trimming and J lost 5 bases, with 11 bases between them. This CDR3 has 13 amino acids. The CDR3 spells CASSWTREETQYF. The CDR3 DNA reads TGTGCCAGCAGCTGGACCAGGGAGGAGACCCAGTACTTC.

The CDR3 nucleotides are TGTGCCAGCAGTCCTCAGGCTTACTATGGCTACACCTTC. Amino acids: CASSPQAYYGYTF. This chain links TRBV5-6 with TRBJ1-2; no reliable D call. The CDR3 contains 13 residues. V shed 5 bases and J shed 3 bases, with 11 bases lying between them. CDR1 is SGHDT and CDR2 is YYEEEE in the germline V gene.

The J gene is TRBJ2-1, the V gene TRBV9; D might be TRBD1 or TRBD2, each matching 5 bases. Germline V gives CDR1 SGDLS, CDR2 YYNGEE. The CDR3 spans 15 residues. V was clipped by 0 bases and J by 5 bases, with 12 bases between them. The CDR3 nucleotides read TGTGCCAGCAGCGTAGTGGGGGATGCCGACAATGAGCAGTTCTTC. Translating it yields CASSVVGDADNEQFF. Supplemented by reference TRBV9 and TRBJ2-1, the full variable domain reads DSGVTQTPKHLITATGQRVTLRCSPRSGDLSVYWYQQSLDQGLQFLIQYYNGEERAKGNILERFSAQQFPDLHSELNLSSLELGDSALYFCASSVVGDADNEQFFGPGTRLTVL.

The rearrangement joins TRBV30 to TRBJ2-7, with a possible D match to TRBD1 (5 bases). Germline lookup yields CDR1 GTSNPN and CDR2 SVGIG (reference sequence). The CDR3 runs to 13 residues. Trimming shortened V by 4 bases and J by 3 bases, and 13 bases separated the two germline ends. The CDR3 here is CAWTVQGRYEQYF. The CDR3 DNA sequence: TGTGCCTGGACAGTTCAGGGCCGCTACGAGCAGTACTTC.

The chain combines TRBV5-1 with TRBJ2-7; D call uncertain. The V gene's germline CDR1 is SGHRS and CDR2 YFSETQ. The V and J ends lost 0 bases and 5 bases respectively, with 6 bases between them. The CDR3 sequence is 12 residues long. CDR3 in DNA: TGCGCCAGCAGCTTGGCCAGGAACGAGCAGTACTTC. Amino acid sequence: CASSLARNEQYF.

The chain combines TRBV14 with TRBJ2-2; 14 bases match TRBD2. The germline V gene encodes CDR1 SGHDN and CDR2 FVKESK. The CDR3 has 16 residues. The trim removed 4 bases at V and 8 bases at J, leaving 6 bases unmatched. CDR3 protein: CASSLTSGRAIGELFF. CDR3 DNA sequence: TGTGCCAGCAGCCTGACTAGCGGGAGGGCCATTGGGGAGCTGTTTTTT.

A few counts support this clone. The V gene is TRBV19, the J gene TRBJ2-1; no reliable D call. CDR1 and CDR2 from the germline V gene are LNHDA and SQIVND (reference sequence). V shed 7 bases and J shed 7 bases, with 14 bases lying between them. The CDR3 spans 13 residues. CDR3 nucleotide sequence: TGTGCCAGTACTGCGCAGGCGTATAATGAGCAGTTCTTC. This codes for CASTAQAYNEQFF.